This T cell receptor (beta chain) originates from a study of tumor-infiltrating lymphocytes in oesophageal squamous cell carcinoma. TCRdb re-analysed the PCR reads in MiXCR, keeping a single row per CDR3 protein. The data contain some 21,000 distinct CDR3 sequences, 35% to 45% of them singletons. This clonotype was observed many times. The clonotype originates from a male donor with esophageal squamous cell carcinoma. Sequencing was carried out using esophageal tumor tissue.

This CDR3 reads CASSYSNGWDGYTF. The CDR3, as DNA: TGTGCCAGCAGTTACTCGAACGGGTGGGATGGCTACACCTTC. The rearrangement joins TRBV6-2 or TRBV6-3 to TRBJ1-2, with D hard to call. This CDR3 contains 14 residues. V dropped 0 bases and J dropped 6 bases, with 11 bases sitting between them. Germline CDR1 and CDR2: MNHEY and SVGEGT.